These 26 T cell receptor beta chains share one sample of origin, sequenced in a study of beta chain features in type 1 diabetes. Study-wide points: TCRB CDR3s from Type 1 diabetes patients were moderately but significantly shorter in all four CD4+ subsets.

No cognate antigen is known for these TCRs. As every portion of the isolated RNA was reverse transcribed, the sequencing read expressed TCRB transcripts. Sequencing used immunoSEQ multiplex PCR; TCRdb keeps in-frame clones, though not all of them. Among about 640,000 clones, around 12% were seen once, and the ten largest hold around 0.12%. Material: naive CD4+ T cells from blood. The receptors shown here come from a young man with type 1 diabetes.

The rearrangement joins TRBV5-1 to TRBJ2-7, with 8 bases fitting TRBD1. V lost 4 bases to trimming and J lost 2 bases; unmatched junction nucleotides: 11. The CDR3 has 16 residues. The germline V gene encodes CDR1 SGHRS and CDR2 YFSETQ. CDR3 protein: CASSPAPGQGAYEQYF. The CDR3 region has the DNA TGCGCCAGCAGCCCCGCCCCAGGACAGGGCGCCTACGAGCAGTACTTC.

The chain has TRBV19 and TRBJ2-3; perhaps TRBD2 as D (5 bases). Trimming took 3 bases from V and 2 from J, leaving 15 bases between them. Germline V lookup: CDR1 LNHDA, CDR2 SQIVND (reference sequence). This CDR3 has 16 amino acids. CDR3 loop: CASSIAGLRDTDTQYF. The CDR3 DNA is TGTGCCAGTAGTATCGCGGGTCTAAGGGACACAGATACGCAGTATTTT. The entire variable domain, with the rest obtained from reference TRBV19 and TRBJ2-3, is as follows: DGGITQSPKYLFRKEGQNVTLSCEQNLNHDAMYWYRQDPGQGLRLIYYSQIVNDFQKGDIAEGYSVSREKKESFPLTVTSAQKNPTAFYLCASSIAGLRDTDTQYFGPGTRLTVL.

This clone was counted between two and nine times. V usage is TRBV7-9 and J usage is TRBJ1-4; no definite D call. Germline CDR1 is SEHNR and CDR2 is FQNEAQ (reference sequence). The length of the CDR3 is 17 residues. Deletions cut 5 bases from V and 0 bases from J, with 16 bases between. In DNA form, the CDR3 reads TGTGCCAGCAGCGCCCTAAAGGGCCTTGCAACTAATGAAAAACTGTTTTTT. Its translation is CASSALKGLATNEKLFF.

The V gene is TRBV5-6, the J gene TRBJ1-2; 7 bases are a match to TRBD1. CDR3 length equals 15 residues. In germline, CDR1 is SGHDT, CDR2 YYEEEE. Trimming at V came to 9 bases and at J to 1 base, leaving 12 bases not matched to a gene. The CDR3 DNA follows: TGTGCCACTTACAGGGACAGTGAATTTAACTATGGCTACACCTTC. Its protein product is CATYRDSEFNYGYTF.

The V gene is TRBV5-4, the J gene TRBJ2-3; D gene ambiguous. V lost 0 bases, J lost 0 bases, and 5 bases lay in between. CDR1 and CDR2 from the germline V gene are SGHNT and YYREEE (reference sequence). The CDR3 has 14 amino acids. The CDR3 nucleotides read TGTGCCAGCAGCTTGGTTACTAGCACAGATACGCAGTATTTT. Its translation is CASSLVTSTDTQYF.

This clone was counted only a few times. The gene calls are TRBV29-1 and TRBJ2-7; D is possibly TRBD2 (5 bases). This CDR3 is built from 14 residues. The V end lost 4 bases, the J end lost 4 bases, and 17 bases lay between the germline ends. Germline loops: CDR1 SQVTM, CDR2 ANQGSEA. The DNA for the CDR3 is TGCAGCGTTGGGGGTGCGGACTTAGCATACGAGCAGTACTTC. This encodes CSVGGADLAYEQYF.

V and J are TRBV6-5 and TRBJ2-5; D is perhaps TRBD1 (6 bases). The CDR3 runs to 15 residues. Trimming removed 2 bases from V and 3 bases from J, with 13 bases in between. Germline CDR1 MNHEY, CDR2 SVGAGI. The DNA of the CDR3 is TGTGCCAGCAGTTACCATAGGACAGCTAAAGAGACCCAGTACTTC. Amino acids: CASSYHRTAKETQYF.

This chain links TRBV5-1 with TRBJ2-7; D is uncertain. This CDR3 has 16 residues. Trimming cost V 0 bases and J 3 bases, with 16 bases left between them. Germline loops: CDR1 SGHRS, CDR2 YFSETQ. The CDR3 sequence: CASSLGFEGPDYEQYF. The CDR3 nucleotides are TGCGCCAGCAGCTTGGGATTCGAAGGGCCGGACTACGAGCAGTACTTC.

This clone was observed a handful of times. The chain is built from TRBV4-3 and TRBJ1-2; possible D gene TRBD1, 5 bases. Trimming took 3 bases from V and 2 from J, leaving 16 bases between them. The CDR3 length is 16 residues. Germline CDR1 is LGHNA and CDR2 is YSLEER. The CDR3 DNA is TGCGCCAGCAGCCAGGACCTTTTGACAGAGAACTATGGCTACACCTTC. Translation gives CASSQDLLTENYGYTF.

This clone occurred a few times. The chain links TRBV6-6 to TRBJ1-2; D gene uncertain. CDR1 and CDR2 (germline): MNHNY, SVGAGI (reference sequence). With 6 bases removed from V and 1 base from J, the gap between germline ends came to 15 bases. The CDR3 covers 15 residues. The CDR3 reads CASSRGVPLNYGYTF. The CDR3, as DNA: TGTGCCAGCAGCCGAGGAGTGCCACTTAACTATGGCTACACCTTC.

This chain links TRBV7-9 with TRBJ2-7, with D possibly being TRBD1 or TRBD2 (5 bases each). With 5 bases removed from V and 2 bases from J, the gap between germline ends came to 13 bases. The CDR3 has 14 amino acids. The germline gives CDR1 SEHNR, CDR2 FQNEAQ (reference sequence). The CDR3, as DNA: TGTGCCAGCAGCCCAGGGACGGAACCCTACGAGCAGTACTTC. Translating it yields CASSPGTEPYEQYF.

The chain combines TRBV5-1 with TRBJ1-2; tentatively, D is TRBD1 (6 bases). This CDR3 has 14 amino acids. Germline CDR1 reads SGHRS; CDR2 reads YFSETQ. The V end was cut by 0 bases, the J end by 5 bases, with 11 bases between. This CDR3 reads CASSLADSSYGYTF. For the CDR3, the DNA is TGCGCCAGCAGCTTGGCGGACAGTTCATATGGCTACACCTTC.

The V call is TRBV7-9, the J call TRBJ2-3; the match to TRBD2 covers 7 bases. CDR1 is SEHNR, CDR2 FQNEAQ, per germline (reference sequence). The CDR3 is 16 residues long. V lost 2 bases to trimming and J lost 4 bases; unmatched junction nucleotides: 9. DNA of the CDR3: TGTGCCAGCAGCTTAACCCAAAAGCGGGGAGCAGATACGCAGTATTTT. It translates to CASSLTQKRGADTQYF.

V and J are TRBV7-9 and TRBJ2-7, with TRBD2 matching 7 bases. Trimming at V came to 8 bases and at J to 1 base, leaving 8 bases not matched to a gene. CDR3 length: 14 amino acids. The germline gives CDR1 SEHNR, CDR2 FQNEAQ (reference sequence). CDR3: CASYPLAVSYEQYF. For the CDR3, the DNA is TGTGCCAGCTACCCCCTAGCGGTATCCTACGAGCAGTACTTC.

The rearrangement uses TRBV5-6 and TRBJ2-6, with D unclear. CDR3 length equals 16 residues. The germline V gene has CDR1 SGHDT and CDR2 YYEEEE. Trimming took off 6 bases at V and 0 bases at J, with 13 bases between the two ends. This chain's CDR3 is CASMLLRYSGANVLTF. The CDR3 bases are TGTGCCAGCATGCTACTAAGGTACTCTGGGGCCAACGTCCTGACTTTC.

V gene TRBV6-1 combines with J gene TRBJ2-1, with D perhaps given as TRBD1 or TRBD2 (5 bases each). Trimming took off 4 bases at V and 7 bases at J, with 17 bases between the two ends. The germline CDR1 and CDR2 sequences are MNHNS and SASEGT. CDR3 length equals 15 residues. The CDR3 is CASSGGVGARNEQFF. CDR3 sequence (DNA): TGTGCCAGCAGTGGAGGGGTTGGTGCACGGAATGAGCAGTTCTTC.

The rearrangement joins TRBV2 to TRBJ1-5; TRBD1 is a possible D gene (5 bases). CDR3 size: 15 residues. V dropped 5 bases and J dropped 0 bases, with 11 bases sitting between them. Germline CDR1 reads SNHLY; CDR2 reads FYNNEI. The CDR3 DNA follows: TGTGCCAGCAGTCTTCAGGGCTATAGCAATCAGCCCCAGCATTTT. Its protein product is CASSLQGYSNQPQHF.

This clone came up a few times. The chain has TRBV4-2 and TRBJ2-6; 8 nucleotides match TRBD1. V gave up 6 bases and J gave up 3 bases; unmatched junction bases: 4. CDR3 size: 15 residues. Germline-derived CDR1 and CDR2 are LGHNA and YNFKEQ. CDR3 in DNA: TGTGCCAGCAGACAGGGGGAGGTTGGGGCCAACGTCCTGACTTTC. It specifies CASRQGEVGANVLTF.

This clone has a count of ten or more. The chain employs TRBV23-1 and TRBJ2-7; no clear D gene. TRBV23-1 is noted as an ORF with a role that remains uncertain. The ends were cut back, 11 bases at V and 6 bases at J, with 17 bases in the middle. The CDR3 covers 12 residues. The CDR3, as DNA: TGCGCCGTCATAAGGCTTTATCGCGAGCAGTACTTC. Its translation is CAVIRLYREQYF.

The chain combines TRBV5-4 with TRBJ2-7; no definite D call. The CDR3 length is 15 residues. Germline values: CDR1 SGHNT, CDR2 YYREEE (reference sequence). V dropped 2 bases and J dropped 2 bases, with 14 bases sitting between them. The CDR3 DNA is TGTGCCAGCAGCTTAGGGCAAGTGGCTACCTACGAGCAGTACTTC. Residues: CASSLGQVATYEQYF.

The V and J genes are TRBV7-2 and TRBJ2-2, with TRBD1 matching 7 bases. Germline loops: CDR1 SGHTA, CDR2 FQGNSA. Unmatched junction bases numbered 7, after V lost 6 bases and J lost 0 bases. The CDR3 is 16 residues long. Here the CDR3 reads CASRSLGTANTGELFF. In DNA, the CDR3 is TGTGCCAGCAGATCACTCGGGACAGCGAACACCGGGGAGCTGTTTTTT.

This CDR3 is CASSLTGFRDEQYF. CDR3 coding DNA: TGTGCCAGCAGCTTAACAGGGTTTAGGGACGAGCAGTACTTC. This rearrangement joins TRBV7-3 to TRBJ2-7; D is unresolved. This CDR3 has 14 residues. Per germline, CDR1 SGHTA and CDR2 FQGTGA. The V gene lost 0 bases and the J gene lost 5 bases, with 11 bases spanning the gap.

The rearrangement joins TRBV15 to TRBJ2-2, with D perhaps matching TRBD1 or TRBD2 (6 bases each). Trimming removed 8 bases from V and 3 bases from J, with 13 bases in between. CDR3 size: 14 residues. Per the germline V gene, CDR1 is LNHNV and CDR2 is YYDKDF (reference sequence). Here the CDR3 reads CATRGGQHTGELFF. The CDR3 DNA reads as TGTGCCACCCGAGGGGGGCAACACACCGGGGAGCTGTTTTTT.

This clone turned up a few times. The rearrangement joins TRBV28 to TRBJ2-3, with D tentatively TRBD1 or TRBD2 (5 bases each). The CDR3 sequence is 13 residues long. Germline-derived CDR1 and CDR2 are MDHEN and SYDVKM. Trimming removed 2 bases from V and 12 bases from J, with 15 bases in between. The CDR3 DNA follows: TGTGCCAGCAGTTTAAGCCACGGGGCCGGCCAGTATTTT. Residues: CASSLSHGAGQYF.

The V and J genes are TRBV6-1 and TRBJ1-2; D is unresolved. V gave up 8 bases and J gave up 6 bases, with 16 bases separating them. Germline lookup yields CDR1 MNHNS and CDR2 SASEGT. The CDR3 has 13 residues. The CDR3 sequence: CASLVPGGHGYTF. In nucleotides, the CDR3 is TGTGCCAGCCTCGTCCCGGGAGGTCATGGCTACACCTTC.

The rearrangement joins TRBV5-4 to TRBJ1-6; a weak D match, TRBD1 (6 bases). The CDR3 is 16 amino acids. The germline V gene encodes CDR1 SGHNT and CDR2 YYREEE (reference sequence). Trimming removed 0 bases at V and 7 bases at J, with 14 bases between. The CDR3 bases are TGTGCCAGCAGCTTGGCGGGTCAGGGGATAAATTCACCCCTCCACTTT. The encoded protein is CASSLAGQGINSPLHF.